This entry is about one T cell receptor beta chain. This receptor's antigen is unknown. The sample holds no much larger clone one base away, and base qualities are not on file. This sample was included in a study of T cell responses to AZD1222 COVID-19 vaccine (dated by TCRdb to the early 2020s). Context from the whole study: AZD1222 recipients with second doses at about 4 weeks or about 12 weeks were pooled, because spike-specific TCR depth and breadth did not differ between schedules. TCR sequencing covered 230 or so trial participants: around 210 given two doses of AZD1222 and about 26 given two doses of MenACWY control vaccine. Enrollment into the trials was organized by age into subgroups of 18-55, 56-69 and 70-plus years, and those subgroups contained approximately 160, 26 and 62 TCR-sequenced participants, respectively.

The study at large found these results: Because no day 14 peak-response samples were available, the repertoires could be characterized only after the peak T cell response. In the small 56-69-year group, the increase in depth fell short of significance, most likely because of low power. Conclusions about previously exposed vaccinees are limited because only a handful of AZD1222 recipients were SARS-CoV-2 seropositive at baseline. Nearly half of unique spike-specific TCRs reportedly recognized epitopes outside regions mutated in the B.1.351 and B.1.1.7 variants. After two AZD1222 doses, both the breadth and the depth of spike-specific TCRs were significantly higher than at day 0 and than in MenACWY recipients. Participants were mostly white British, with more females than males. The authors suggested clonal diversity may have been underestimated. The vaccine-associated CD4 TCRs covered the entire spike protein, and the dominant responses fell in regions 160-218 and 743-854.

Per the publication, the time point label means: baseline before first vaccination. Vaccinee samples came from UK trials COV001 and COV002, including a single-blind randomized controlled phase 2/3 trial of AZD1222 (ChAdOx1 nCoV-19) in healthy adults. Trial participant PBMC samples were collected at day 0 and day 28 after the second dose for TCRbeta chain sequencing. The CDR3 regions of human TCRbeta chains were analyzed by immunosequencing. From the authors' description of their analysis: Repertoire TCRs were checked for matches against a reference library of SARS-CoV-2-specific TCRs that had been generated using the MIRA antigen-specificity platform. Breadth meant the fraction of unique TCRs that were SARS-CoV-2-associated, whereas depth meant the fraction of total T cells that were SARS-CoV-2-associated. Using the MIRA data, each spike-specific TCR was mapped to the spike region that the TCR reacts to and placed in a CD4 or CD8 class. Log10-transformed breadth and depth values were compared by one-way ANOVA with Sidak's multiple comparisons tests. TCRdb re-hosts the immuneACCESS table, in-frame sequences only. Its copies lack some clones; in the studies checked, an unresolved V gene accounts for under half of them, and the cause for the rest is not known. That table supplies the V and J calls and clone size; D and trimming were determined from the DNA. This sample has 45,000 to 60,000 clones in its table, and more than 70% of those were observed once. The ten largest clones add up to roughly 2% of the sample.

From its cysteine to its phenylalanine, the CDR3 spans 18 amino acids. This entry keeps only the CDR3 DNA: 54 bases, framed from base 1. V and J lose 5 bases and 2 bases, and a span of 23 bases separates them. Source: peripheral blood, taken on day 0 of AZD1222 vaccination. The V and J genes are TRBV5-3 and TRBJ2-1; no D segment can be confidently identified. TRBV5-3 is given ORF status, its function remaining uncertain. This clonotype was obtained from an adult in good health. The sequenced DNA: TGTGCCAGAAGAGTAGAATGGACGGACGGTTCCCCCTACAATGAGCAGTTCTTC. Its product reads: CARRVEWTDGSPYNEQFF.